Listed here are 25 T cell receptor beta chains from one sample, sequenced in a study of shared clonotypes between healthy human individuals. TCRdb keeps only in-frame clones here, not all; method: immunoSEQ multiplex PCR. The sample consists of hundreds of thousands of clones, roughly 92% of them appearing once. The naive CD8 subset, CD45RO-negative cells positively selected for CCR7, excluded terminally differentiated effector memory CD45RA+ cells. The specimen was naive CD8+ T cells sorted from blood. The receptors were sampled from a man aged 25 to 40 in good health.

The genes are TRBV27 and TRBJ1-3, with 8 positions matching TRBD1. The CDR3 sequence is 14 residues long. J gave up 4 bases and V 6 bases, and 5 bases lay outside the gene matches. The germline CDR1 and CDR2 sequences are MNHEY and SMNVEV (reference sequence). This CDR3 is CASRPGGLGNTIYF. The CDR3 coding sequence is TGTGCCAGCAGGCCAGGGGGCCTCGGAAACACCATATATTTT.

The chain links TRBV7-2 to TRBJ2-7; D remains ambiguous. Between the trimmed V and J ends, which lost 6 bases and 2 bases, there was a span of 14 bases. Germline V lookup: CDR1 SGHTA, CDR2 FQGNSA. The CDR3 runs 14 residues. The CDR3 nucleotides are TGTGCCAGCAGTTCGAGCGACTGGGCCTACGAGCAGTACTTC. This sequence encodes CASSSSDWAYEQYF.

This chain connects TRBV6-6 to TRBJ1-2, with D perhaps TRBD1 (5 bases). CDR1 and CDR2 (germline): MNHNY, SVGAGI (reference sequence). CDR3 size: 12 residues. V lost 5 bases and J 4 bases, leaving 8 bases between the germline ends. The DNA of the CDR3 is TGTGCCAGCAGTCCAGGGTTCTATGGCTACACCTTC. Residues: CASSPGFYGYTF.

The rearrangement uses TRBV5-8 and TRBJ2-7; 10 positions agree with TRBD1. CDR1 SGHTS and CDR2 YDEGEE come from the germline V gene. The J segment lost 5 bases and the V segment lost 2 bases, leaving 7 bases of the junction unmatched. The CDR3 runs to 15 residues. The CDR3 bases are TGTGCCAGCAGCTTAGCGGGACAGGGGTCCAACGAGCAGTACTTC. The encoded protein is CASSLAGQGSNEQYF.

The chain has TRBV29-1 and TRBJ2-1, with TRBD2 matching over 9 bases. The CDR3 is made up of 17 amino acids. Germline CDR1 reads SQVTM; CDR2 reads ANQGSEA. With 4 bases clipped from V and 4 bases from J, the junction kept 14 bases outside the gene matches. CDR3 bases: TGCAGCGTTGTAGAACTAGGGCGGGAGGGCCCATACAATGAGCAGTTCTTC. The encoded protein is CSVVELGREGPYNEQFF.

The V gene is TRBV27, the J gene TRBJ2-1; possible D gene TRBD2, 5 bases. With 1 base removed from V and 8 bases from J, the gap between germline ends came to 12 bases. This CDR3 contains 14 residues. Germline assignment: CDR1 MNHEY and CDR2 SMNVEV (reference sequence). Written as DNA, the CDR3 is TGTGCCAGCAGTTTATATGCTAGCAGCGATGAGCAGTTCTTC. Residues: CASSLYASSDEQFF.

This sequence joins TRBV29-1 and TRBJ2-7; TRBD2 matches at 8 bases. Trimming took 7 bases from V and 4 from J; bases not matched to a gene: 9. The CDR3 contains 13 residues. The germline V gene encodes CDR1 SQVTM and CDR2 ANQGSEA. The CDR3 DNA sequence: TGCAGCGCTGGGACTAGTACCCTTTACGAGCAGTACTTC. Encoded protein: CSAGTSTLYEQYF.

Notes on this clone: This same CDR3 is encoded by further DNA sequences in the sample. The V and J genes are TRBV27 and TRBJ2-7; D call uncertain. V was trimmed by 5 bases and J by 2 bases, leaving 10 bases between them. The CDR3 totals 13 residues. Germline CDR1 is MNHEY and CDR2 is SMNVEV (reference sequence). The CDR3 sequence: CASSLRRPYEQYF. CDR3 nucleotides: TGTGCCAGCAGTCTACGTCGGCCCTACGAGCAGTACTTC.

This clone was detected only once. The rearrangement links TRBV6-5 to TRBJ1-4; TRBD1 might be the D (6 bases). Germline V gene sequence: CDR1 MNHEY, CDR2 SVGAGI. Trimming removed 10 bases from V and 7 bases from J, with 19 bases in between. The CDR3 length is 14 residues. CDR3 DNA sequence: TGTGCCACCTCTAAAGGGGGGCCGAGTGAAAAACTGTTTTTT. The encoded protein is CATSKGGPSEKLFF.

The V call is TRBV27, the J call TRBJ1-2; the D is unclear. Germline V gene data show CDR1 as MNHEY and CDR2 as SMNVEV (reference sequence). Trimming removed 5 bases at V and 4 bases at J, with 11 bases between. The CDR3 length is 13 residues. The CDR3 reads CASSPLGVYGYTF. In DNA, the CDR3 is TGTGCCAGCAGTCCCCTTGGGGTCTATGGCTACACCTTC.

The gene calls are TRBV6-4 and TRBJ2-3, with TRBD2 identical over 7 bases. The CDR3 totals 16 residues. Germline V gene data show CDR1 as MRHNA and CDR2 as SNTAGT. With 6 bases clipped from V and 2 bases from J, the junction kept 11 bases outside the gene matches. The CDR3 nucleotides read TGTGCCAGCAGCGACAGACTAGCCTATAACACAGATACGCAGTATTTT. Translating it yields CASSDRLAYNTDTQYF.

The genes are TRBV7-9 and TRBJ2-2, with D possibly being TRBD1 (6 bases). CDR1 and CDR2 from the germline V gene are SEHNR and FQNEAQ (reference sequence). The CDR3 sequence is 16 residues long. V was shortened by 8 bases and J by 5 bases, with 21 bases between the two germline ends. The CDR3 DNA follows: TGTGCCAGCGGTCGTCCAGGGGCCGCCTCGACCGGGGAGCTGTTTTTT. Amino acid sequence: CASGRPGAASTGELFF.

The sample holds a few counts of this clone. The CDR3 nucleotides read TGTGCCAGCAGGCCTCGACAGAGTAACACTGAAGCTTTCTTT. It yields the protein CASRPRQSNTEAFF. The chain is built from TRBV2 and TRBJ1-1; D perhaps matches TRBD1 (5 bases). Germline loops: CDR1 SNHLY, CDR2 FYNNEI. The CDR3 runs to 14 residues. V was shortened by 6 bases and J by 2 bases, with 13 bases between the two germline ends.

CDR3 sequence reads: CASSYSRVLGYGYTF. The CDR3 nucleotides read TGTGCCAGCAGTTACTCCCGGGTTTTAGGCTATGGCTACACCTTC. The V and J genes are TRBV6-5 and TRBJ1-2, with no clear D. The germline V and J ends were trimmed by 0 bases and 4 bases, with 12 bases remaining between them. The germline gives CDR1 MNHEY, CDR2 SVGAGI. There are 15 residues in the CDR3.

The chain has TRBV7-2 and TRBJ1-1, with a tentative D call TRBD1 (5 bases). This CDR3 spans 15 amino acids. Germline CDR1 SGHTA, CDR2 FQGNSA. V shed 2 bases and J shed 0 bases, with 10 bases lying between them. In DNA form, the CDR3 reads TGTGCCAGCAGCTTATATACGGGGGTGAACACTGAAGCTTTCTTT. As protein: CASSLYTGVNTEAFF.

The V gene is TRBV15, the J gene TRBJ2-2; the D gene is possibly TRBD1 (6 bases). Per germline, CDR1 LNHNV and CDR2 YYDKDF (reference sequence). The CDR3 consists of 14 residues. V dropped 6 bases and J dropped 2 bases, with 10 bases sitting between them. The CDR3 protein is CATRGADNTGELFF. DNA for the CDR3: TGTGCCACCAGGGGGGCAGATAACACCGGGGAGCTGTTTTTT.

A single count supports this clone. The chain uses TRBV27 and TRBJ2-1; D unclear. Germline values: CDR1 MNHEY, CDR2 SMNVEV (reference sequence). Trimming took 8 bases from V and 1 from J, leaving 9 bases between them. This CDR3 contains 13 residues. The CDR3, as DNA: TGTGCCAGCGGCCGGTCTTCCTACAATGAGCAGTTCTTC. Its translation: CASGRSSYNEQFF.

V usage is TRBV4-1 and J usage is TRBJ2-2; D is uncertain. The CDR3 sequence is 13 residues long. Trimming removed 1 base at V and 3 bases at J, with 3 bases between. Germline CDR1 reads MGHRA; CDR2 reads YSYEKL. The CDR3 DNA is TGCGCCAGCAGCCAAGCATACACCGGGGAGCTGTTTTTT. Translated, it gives CASSQAYTGELFF.

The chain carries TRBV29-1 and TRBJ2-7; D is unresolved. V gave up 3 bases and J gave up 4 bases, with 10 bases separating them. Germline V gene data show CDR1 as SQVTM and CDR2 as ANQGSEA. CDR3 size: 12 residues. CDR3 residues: CSVDVEPYEQYF. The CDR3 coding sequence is TGCAGCGTTGACGTAGAACCGTACGAGCAGTACTTC.

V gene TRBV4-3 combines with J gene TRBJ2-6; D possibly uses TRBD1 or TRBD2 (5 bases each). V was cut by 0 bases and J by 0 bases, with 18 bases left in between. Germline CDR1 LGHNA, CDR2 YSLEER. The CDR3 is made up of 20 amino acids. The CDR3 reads CASSQEVIGTVSSGANVLTF. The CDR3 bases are TGCGCCAGCAGCCAAGAGGTAATTGGGACCGTAAGCTCTGGGGCCAACGTCCTGACTTTC.

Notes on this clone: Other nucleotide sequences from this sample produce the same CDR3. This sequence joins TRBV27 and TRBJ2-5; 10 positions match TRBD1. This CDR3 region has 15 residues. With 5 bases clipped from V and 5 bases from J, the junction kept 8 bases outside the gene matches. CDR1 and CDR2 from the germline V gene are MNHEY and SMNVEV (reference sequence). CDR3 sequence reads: CASSPPDRGLETQYF. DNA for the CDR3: TGTGCCAGCAGTCCCCCGGACAGGGGGTTGGAGACCCAGTACTTC.

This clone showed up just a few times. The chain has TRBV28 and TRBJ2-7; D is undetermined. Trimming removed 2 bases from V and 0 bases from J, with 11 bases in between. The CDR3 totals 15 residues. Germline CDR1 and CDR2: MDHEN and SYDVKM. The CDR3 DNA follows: TGTGCCAGCAGTTTACCCCTGACTGGCTCCTACGAGCAGTACTTC. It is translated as CASSLPLTGSYEQYF.

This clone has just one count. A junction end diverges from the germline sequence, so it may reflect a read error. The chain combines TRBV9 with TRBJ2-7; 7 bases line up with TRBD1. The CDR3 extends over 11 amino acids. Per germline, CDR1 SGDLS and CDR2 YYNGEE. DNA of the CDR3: TGTGCCAGCAGCGGCGACAGGGTAATTCACTTC. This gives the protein CASSGDRVIHF.

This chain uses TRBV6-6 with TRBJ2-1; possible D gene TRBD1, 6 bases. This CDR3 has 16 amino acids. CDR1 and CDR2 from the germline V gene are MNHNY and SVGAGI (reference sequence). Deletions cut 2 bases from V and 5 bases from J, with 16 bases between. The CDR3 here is CASSYRQASPNNEQFF. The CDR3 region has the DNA TGTGCCAGCAGTTACAGACAGGCTAGTCCCAACAATGAGCAGTTCTTC.

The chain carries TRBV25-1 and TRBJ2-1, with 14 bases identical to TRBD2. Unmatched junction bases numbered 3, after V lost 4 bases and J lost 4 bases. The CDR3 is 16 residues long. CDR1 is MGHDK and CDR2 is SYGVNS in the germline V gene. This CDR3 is CASSGTSGRSYNEQFF. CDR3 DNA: TGTGCCAGCAGTGGGACTAGCGGGAGGTCATACAATGAGCAGTTCTTC.